This is a list of T cell receptor beta chains from one sample in a study of Ad26.COV2.S vaccination and SARS-CoV-2 variants. The method was immunoSEQ multiplex PCR; TCRdb's version includes in-frame clones alone and lacks a portion of them. Of roughly 450,000 clones listed, approximately 90% are singletons. The material sequenced was peripheral blood, taken in a trial of Ad26.COV2.S vaccine versus placebo. These receptors were collected from a person between 18 and 65 years old who received the Ad26.COV2.S COVID-19 vaccine or a placebo. CDR3s include the opening cysteine and the closing phenylalanine or tryptophan. The D gene is left open where the match is weak. Not all rows give a size; the values are once, few, many and, for expanded clones, a class.

.,TRBJ1-2,.,TRBV29-1,CSVQQNPNYGYTF,TGCAGCGTTCAGCAGAATCCTAACTATGGCTACACCTTC
.,TRBJ2-7,.,TRBV19,CASSPGQIYEQYF,TGTGCCAGTAGCCCGGGACAAATCTACGAGCAGTACTTC
.,TRBJ2-1,.,TRBV6-1,CASSEVGGLGDEQFF,TGTGCCAGCAGTGAAGTTGGAGGGTTAGGTGATGAGCAGTTCTTC
TRBD2,TRBJ2-2,.,TRBV10-3,CAISVAGAAGELFF,TGTGCCATCAGCGTAGCGGGAGCGGCCGGGGAGCTGTTTTTT
.,TRBJ2-1,.,TRBV27,CASSRAGETYNEQFF,TGTGCCAGCAGCAGAGCGGGCGAAACCTACAATGAGCAGTTCTTC
TRBD1,TRBJ2-7,.,TRBV5-1,CASSLTGGNDEQYF,TGCGCCAGCAGCTTGACAGGGGGCAACGACGAGCAGTACTTC
.,TRBJ1-4,.,TRBV6-5,CASLYTTNEKLFF,TGTGCCAGCCTCTATACTACTAATGAAAAACTGTTTTTT
.,TRBJ2-7,.,TRBV27,CASSATGTSYEQYF,TGTGCCAGCAGCGCTACCGGGACCTCCTACGAGCAGTACTTC
.,TRBJ2-5,.,TRBV13,CASSSDRYQETQYF,TGTGCCAGCAGCTCTGACAGGTACCAAGAGACCCAGTACTTC
TRBD2,TRBJ2-1,.,TRBV7-3,CASSLQAGGDEQFF,TGTGCCAGCAGCTTACAAGCGGGAGGGGATGAGCAGTTCTTC
.,TRBJ1-1,.,TRBV2,CASRPQGLTEAFF,TGTGCCAGCAGGCCCCAGGGGTTAACTGAAGCTTTCTTT
.,TRBJ2-5,.,TRBV7-2,CASHWGPQETQYF,TGTGCCAGCCACTGGGGCCCGCAAGAGACCCAGTACTTC
.,TRBJ1-1,.,TRBV6-2/TRBV6-3,CASSYQTDRSAFF,TGTGCCAGCAGTTACCAGACAGACCGCTCCGCTTTCTTT
TRBD1,TRBJ1-1,.,TRBV15,CATRKTDRDYTEAFF,TGTGCCACCAGGAAGACGGACAGGGACTACACTGAAGCTTTCTTT
.,TRBJ1-1,.,TRBV27,CASSLWTENTEAFF,TGTGCCAGCAGTTTATGGACAGAGAACACTGAAGCTTTCTTT
.,TRBJ1-5,.,TRBV10-3,CAISESRGGDSNQPQHF,TGTGCCATCAGTGAGTCCCGCGGAGGGGATAGCAATCAGCCCCAGCATTTT
TRBD2,TRBJ2-2,.,TRBV5-1,CASSFPAGGTGELFF,TGCGCCAGCAGCTTTCCAGCGGGAGGTACCGGGGAGCTGTTTTTT
.,TRBJ2-5,.,TRBV7-3,CASSFQARGETQYF,TGTGCCAGCAGCTTCCAGGCGCGAGGGGAGACCCAGTACTTC
.,TRBJ2-7,.,TRBV15,CATSSSGLGYEQYF,TGTGCCACCAGCAGTTCGGGCCTTGGGTACGAGCAGTACTTC
.,TRBJ2-7,.,TRBV5-1,CASSPGQSYEQYF,TGCGCCAGCAGCCCAGGACAGTCCTACGAGCAGTACTTC
TRBD1,TRBJ1-2,.,TRBV19,CASTITGQGLKGYTF,TGTGCCAGTACTATAACGGGACAGGGGCTCAAGGGCTACACCTTC
.,TRBJ1-1,.,TRBV3-1/TRBV3-2,CASSQDAQGPEAFF,TGTGCCAGCAGCCAAGATGCGCAGGGGCCTGAAGCTTTCTTT
TRBD1,TRBJ1-3,once,TRBV5-5,CASSPPGGYSGNTIYF,TGTGCCAGCAGCCCCCCAGGGGGATACTCTGGAAACACCATATATTTT
.,TRBJ2-7,.,TRBV7-2,CASSLDGGGFYEQYF,TGTGCCAGCAGCTTGGACGGAGGGGGCTTTTACGAGCAGTACTTC
.,TRBJ2-6,.,TRBV6-2/TRBV6-3,CASSYALGTLPSGANVLTF,TGTGCCAGCAGTTACGCCTTAGGGACCTTACCCTCTGGGGCCAACGTCCTGACTTTC
.,TRBJ2-5,.,TRBV28,CASSRDPGTQYF,TGTGCCAGCAGTCGGGATCCGGGGACCCAGTACTTC
TRBD1,TRBJ2-1,.,TRBV7-9,CASSLSGYRGAEQFF,TGTGCCAGCAGCTTATCAGGATACAGGGGGGCTGAGCAGTTCTTC
.,TRBJ2-4,.,TRBV6-5,CASSDSGAAKNIQYF,TGTGCCAGCAGCGACAGTGGAGCAGCCAAAAACATTCAGTACTTC
.,TRBJ1-4,.,TRBV6-1,CASSERQTTNEKLFF,TGTGCCAGCAGTGAAAGACAGACAACTAATGAAAAACTGTTTTTT
.,TRBJ2-1,.,TRBV20-1,CSAALASEQFF,TGCAGTGCTGCGCTAGCGAGTGAGCAGTTCTTC
.,TRBJ2-3,.,TRBV15,CATTHRGSTDTQYF,TGTGCCACCACCCACCGAGGGAGCACAGATACGCAGTATTTT
TRBD2,TRBJ2-3,.,TRBV28,CASSFVLAGVGDTQYF,TGTGCCAGCAGTTTCGTGCTAGCGGGAGTAGGAGATACGCAGTATTTT
.,TRBJ1-1,.,TRBV6-5,CASSYSSGMNTEAFF,TGTGCCAGCAGTTACTCCTCAGGAATGAACACTGAAGCTTTCTTT
.,TRBJ2-7,.,TRBV7-2,CASSAGRGSYEQYF,TGTGCCAGCAGCGCGGGACGGGGCTCCTACGAGCAGTACTTC